This TCR beta chain derives from a study of cytomegalovirus exposure and HLA in healthy donors. Study-wide background: The roughly 130 validation repertoires used the same platform as the roughly 700 first-cohort repertoires (as reported by a later analysis). General observations from the study: Reportedly, cytomegalovirus status was diagnosed with high sensitivity and specificity.

The assay was immunoSEQ multiplex PCR, and TCRdb's table has in-frame clones only and misses some. The sample has about 360,000 clones; roughly 85% are singletons. This CDR3 has 14 residues. From germline, CDR1 is LNHDA and CDR2 SQIVND (reference sequence). V was pared by 5 bases and J by 4 bases, with 4 bases of the junction left unmatched. As concerns this clone: Its antigen is still unknown.

This sequence joins TRBV19 and TRBJ1-4; TRBD1 matches 7 bases. Sequenced input: PBMCs. This clonotype was sampled from a woman between 18 and 29 years old in good health and CMV-seronegative. CDR3 region: CASSSGQINEKLFF. The CDR3 DNA reads as TGTGCCAGTAGTTCGGGACAGATTAATGAAAAACTGTTTTTT.